This TCR beta chain was retrieved from a study of immune cell composition in non-small cell lung cancer. Trimming removed 7 bases from V and 0 bases from J, with 18 bases in between. Germline CDR1 and CDR2: MNHNY and SVGAGI (reference sequence). The CDR3 is 16 residues long. Normal lung was sampled as far from the tumour as possible, at least 3 cm. Data came from immunoSEQ multiplex PCR; TCRdb stores just in-frame clones and leaves some out. Among approximately 8,600 clones listed, 67% were seen once. V and J are TRBV6-6 and TRBJ2-5; D is unclear. The sample comprised non-adjacent lung tissue. The clonotype comes from a human donor with non-small cell lung cancer. The CDR3 DNA sequence: TGTGCCAGCAACCCAGCCTCGACTTCGTACCAAGAGACCCAGTACTTC. It specifies CASNPASTSYQETQYF.